This is a list of T cell receptor beta chains from one sample in a study of T cell changes during pregnancy in multiple sclerosis. This table comes from immunoSEQ multiplex PCR, and its TCRdb copy is limited to in-frame clones, with some not included. The data show about 46,000 clones, approximately 92% seen once. The source was peripheral blood, collected in the third trimester of pregnancy. The source is a female donor with multiple sclerosis, enrolled in a pregnancy study. The CDR3 runs from the conserved cysteine through the conserved F or W.

V gene: TRBV27; CDR3 protein: CASSETLLAGGSYEQYF
V gene: TRBV29-1; CDR3 protein: CSVTGTSGANVLTF
V gene: TRBV6-4; CDR3 protein: CASSPHRLADTQYF
V gene: TRBV5-4; CDR3 protein: CASSLGRGSDTQYF
V gene: TRBV28; CDR3 protein: CASSLGQKNTEAFF
V gene: TRBV6-1; CDR3 protein: CASSESGRAPEAQYF
V gene: TRBV25-1; CDR3 protein: CASSEFGSGSRSYNEQFF
V gene: TRBV9; CDR3 protein: CASSPQSGGKNSPLHF
V gene: TRBV19; CDR3 protein: CASSRGTGNTIYF
V gene: TRBV19; CDR3 protein: CASRGGDTRAHEQYF
V gene: TRBV27; CDR3 protein: CASSLLAGAGLEQFF
V gene: TRBV4-3; CDR3 protein: CASSQELEREAYTDTQYF
V gene: TRBV5-1; CDR3 protein: CASSRLDGESYEQYF
V gene: TRBV6-4; CDR3 protein: CASSDSSSSPGELFF
V gene: TRBV6-1; CDR3 protein: CASSRQGDTGELFF
V gene: TRBV30; CDR3 protein: CAWSVLEARGYEQYF
V gene: TRBV28; CDR3 protein: CASSLLGLAGAPETQYF